The rows below give T cell receptor beta chains drawn from one sample of a study of T cell responses to AZD1222 COVID-19 vaccine. Only in-frame clones appear in the TCRdb table, and some are missing; sequencing was by immunoSEQ multiplex PCR. The sample shows about 130,000 clones, about nine tenths of them seen only once. Specimen: peripheral blood, collected on day 0 of MenACWY control vaccination. These receptors were obtained from an adult in good health. Each CDR3 is given with its conserved first and last residue. Fields, in order: V gene, J gene, D gene, clone size, CDR3 DNA, CDR3 protein. A D gene is named only where the DNA matches it firmly. Some rows mark clone size as missing; the rest say once, few, many or name a class of expanded clone.

V gene: TRBV5-1; J gene: TRBJ1-5; D gene: .; clone size: once; CDR3 DNA: TGCGCCAGCAGACCGGGCCCGCCGGGGGATCAGCCCCAGCATTTT; CDR3 protein: CASRPGPPGDQPQHF
V gene: TRBV2; J gene: TRBJ2-1; D gene: TRBD2; clone size: .; CDR3 DNA: TGTGCCAGCAGTGAATTACTGGGGCAGGGCGGAATAGCGGGTAGCTACAATGAGCAGTTCTTC; CDR3 protein: CASSELLGQGGIAGSYNEQFF
V gene: TRBV11-3; J gene: TRBJ2-3; D gene: .; clone size: .; CDR3 DNA: TGTGCCAGCAGCTTAGGCGAGGGGGGCCCTCTGGGGGGAGATACGCAGTATTTT; CDR3 protein: CASSLGEGGPLGGDTQYF
V gene: TRBV7-3; J gene: TRBJ2-1; D gene: TRBD2; clone size: .; CDR3 DNA: TGTGCCAGCAGCTTAACGGGGACTAGCGTTTCGTTCTTC; CDR3 protein: CASSLTGTSVSFF
V gene: TRBV7-2; J gene: TRBJ2-1; D gene: .; clone size: .; CDR3 DNA: TGTGCCAGCAGCTTTACGACTTACAATGAGCAGTTCTTC; CDR3 protein: CASSFTTYNEQFF
V gene: TRBV28; J gene: TRBJ1-2; D gene: TRBD1; clone size: .; CDR3 DNA: TGTGCCAGCAGTTTTAGCGCCAGGACAGGAAAGACACCTAATGGCTACACCTTC; CDR3 protein: CASSFSARTGKTPNGYTF
V gene: TRBV6-5; J gene: TRBJ1-1; D gene: TRBD1; clone size: few; CDR3 DNA: TGTGCCAGCAGCGATGGGACAGGAATGAACACTGAAGCTTTCTTT; CDR3 protein: CASSDGTGMNTEAFF
V gene: TRBV7-2; J gene: TRBJ1-5; D gene: .; clone size: .; CDR3 DNA: TGTGCCAGCAGCTTAGGTAGGGGTAGCAATCAGCCCCAGCATTTT; CDR3 protein: CASSLGRGSNQPQHF
V gene: TRBV6-2/TRBV6-3; J gene: TRBJ2-1; D gene: TRBD1; clone size: .; CDR3 DNA: TGTGCCAGCAGTCGACCCGGACAGGGGGACCATGAGCAGTTCTTC; CDR3 protein: CASSRPGQGDHEQFF
V gene: TRBV12-3/TRBV12-4; J gene: TRBJ1-6; D gene: TRBD1; clone size: .; CDR3 DNA: TGTGCCAGCAGAAACAGGGGCAATTCACCCCTCCACTTT; CDR3 protein: CASRNRGNSPLHF
V gene: TRBV5-4; J gene: TRBJ2-1; D gene: TRBD2; clone size: .; CDR3 DNA: TGTGCCAGCAGCTCACAGACTAGCGGGAGGGTCGGCAATGAGCAGTTCTTC; CDR3 protein: CASSSQTSGRVGNEQFF
V gene: TRBV5-5; J gene: TRBJ2-5; D gene: .; clone size: .; CDR3 DNA: TGTGCCAGCAGCTTGCTCGGACAGTCTCAAGAGACCCAGTACTTC; CDR3 protein: CASSLLGQSQETQYF
V gene: TRBV6-1; J gene: TRBJ2-1; D gene: TRBD2; clone size: .; CDR3 DNA: TGTGCCAGCAGTGAAGTCGGCGGGAGCTATGAGCAGTTCTTC; CDR3 protein: CASSEVGGSYEQFF
V gene: TRBV3-1/TRBV3-2; J gene: TRBJ1-4; D gene: TRBD1; clone size: .; CDR3 DNA: TGTGCCAGCAGCCACGGACAGGGGTCTGGAAAACTGTTTTTT; CDR3 protein: CASSHGQGSGKLFF
V gene: TRBV29-1; J gene: TRBJ2-5; D gene: .; clone size: .; CDR3 DNA: TGCAGCGTGCGTTCCGGAATAGGCCAAGAGACCCAGTACTTC; CDR3 protein: CSVRSGIGQETQYF
V gene: TRBV19; J gene: TRBJ1-5; D gene: .; clone size: .; CDR3 DNA: TGTGCCAGTAGAACACACCTCGCGGGGGAGAATCAGCCCCAGCATTTT; CDR3 protein: CASRTHLAGENQPQHF
V gene: TRBV30; J gene: TRBJ2-3; D gene: TRBD2; clone size: .; CDR3 DNA: TGTGCCTGGAGTGTTATTCGCGGGACTAGCGGCACAGATACGCAGTATTTT; CDR3 protein: CAWSVIRGTSGTDTQYF
V gene: TRBV6-1; J gene: TRBJ2-7; D gene: TRBD1; clone size: .; CDR3 DNA: TGTGCCAGCAGTGAATCCAACGGACAGGGGATTTACGAGCAGTACTTC; CDR3 protein: CASSESNGQGIYEQYF
V gene: TRBV28; J gene: TRBJ2-5; D gene: .; clone size: .; CDR3 DNA: TGTGCCAGCAGTTTATTCGGATTCGGGAAGACCCAGTACTTC; CDR3 protein: CASSLFGFGKTQYF
V gene: TRBV3-1/TRBV3-2; J gene: TRBJ1-5; D gene: .; clone size: .; CDR3 DNA: TGTGCCAGCAGCCAAGATGGGGTCGGGCAGCCCCAGCATTTT; CDR3 protein: CASSQDGVGQPQHF
V gene: TRBV5-1; J gene: TRBJ1-1; D gene: .; clone size: .; CDR3 DNA: TGCGCCAGCAGCTTGGAGCCGGGAGGGAACACTGAAGCTTTCTTT; CDR3 protein: CASSLEPGGNTEAFF
V gene: TRBV28; J gene: TRBJ2-5; D gene: .; clone size: once; CDR3 DNA: TGTGCCAGCAGTTTATTAACGGGGTGGGAGACCCAGTACTTC; CDR3 protein: CASSLLTGWETQYF
V gene: TRBV6-2/TRBV6-3; J gene: TRBJ1-2; D gene: TRBD1; clone size: .; CDR3 DNA: TGTGCCAGCAGTGACAGGGGGCGAAGTGGCTACACCTTC; CDR3 protein: CASSDRGRSGYTF
V gene: TRBV2; J gene: TRBJ2-3; D gene: .; clone size: .; CDR3 DNA: TGTGCCAGCAGCGAGGACAACAATTTTAGCACAGATACGCAGTATTTT; CDR3 protein: CASSEDNNFSTDTQYF
V gene: TRBV7-2; J gene: TRBJ2-1; D gene: TRBD2; clone size: .; CDR3 DNA: TGTGCCAGCAGCTTGGGTAGCGGGGGGGCGGATGAGCAGTTCTTC; CDR3 protein: CASSLGSGGADEQFF
V gene: TRBV28; J gene: TRBJ2-1; D gene: TRBD2; clone size: .; CDR3 DNA: TGTGCCAGCAGCCTTGGGACTAGCGGGGTATACTCCTACAATGAGCAGTTCTTC; CDR3 protein: CASSLGTSGVYSYNEQFF
V gene: TRBV5-1; J gene: TRBJ2-5; D gene: TRBD2; clone size: .; CDR3 DNA: TGCGCCAGCAGCCGGGGACTAGCGGGGGAACAAGAGACCCAGTACTTC; CDR3 protein: CASSRGLAGEQETQYF
V gene: TRBV5-6; J gene: TRBJ2-7; D gene: TRBD2; clone size: .; CDR3 DNA: TGTGCCAGCAGCTTTATTGGGACTAGCGGGAGCAACGAGCAGTACTTC; CDR3 protein: CASSFIGTSGSNEQYF
V gene: TRBV6-5; J gene: TRBJ2-7; D gene: .; clone size: .; CDR3 DNA: TGTGCCAGCACTTTGAGTTACGAGCAGTACTTC; CDR3 protein: CASTLSYEQYF
V gene: TRBV3-1/TRBV3-2; J gene: TRBJ1-1; D gene: .; clone size: .; CDR3 DNA: TGTGCCAGCAGCCCTTTGGGTCGCGAAGCTTTCTTT; CDR3 protein: CASSPLGREAFF
V gene: TRBV20-1; J gene: TRBJ2-3; D gene: TRBD2; clone size: .; CDR3 DNA: TGCAGTGCTAGTTTGCGGGAGGGCCGAGATACGCAGTATTTT; CDR3 protein: CSASLREGRDTQYF
V gene: TRBV5-1; J gene: TRBJ1-1; D gene: .; clone size: .; CDR3 DNA: TGCGCCAGCACCGACGGTATGAACACTGAAGCTTTCTTT; CDR3 protein: CASTDGMNTEAFF
V gene: TRBV18; J gene: TRBJ2-1; D gene: .; clone size: .; CDR3 DNA: TGTGCCAGCTCACTCCAGGGCAATGAGCAGTTCTTC; CDR3 protein: CASSLQGNEQFF
V gene: TRBV28; J gene: TRBJ1-5; D gene: .; clone size: .; CDR3 DNA: TGTGCCAGCAGTCCTCGGGGGGGGGCATTTCATCAGCCCCAGCATTTT; CDR3 protein: CASSPRGGAFHQPQHF
V gene: TRBV5-1; J gene: TRBJ2-3; D gene: TRBD1; clone size: .; CDR3 DNA: TGCGCCAGCAGCATAACCGGGACAGGTCTATATACGCAGTATTTT; CDR3 protein: CASSITGTGLYTQYF
V gene: TRBV29-1; J gene: TRBJ1-1; D gene: .; clone size: .; CDR3 DNA: TGCAGCGTTGACCCCGGGAACACTGAAGCTTTCTTT; CDR3 protein: CSVDPGNTEAFF
V gene: TRBV29-1; J gene: TRBJ1-1; D gene: .; clone size: .; CDR3 DNA: TGCAGCGTGCAAACTCGTCTACAGAACACTGAAGCTTTCTTT; CDR3 protein: CSVQTRLQNTEAFF
V gene: TRBV11-3; J gene: TRBJ2-1; D gene: .; clone size: .; CDR3 DNA: TGTGCCAGCAGCTTAGAATCTACCAAGCAGTTCTTC; CDR3 protein: CASSLESTKQFF
V gene: TRBV6-5; J gene: TRBJ2-7; D gene: .; clone size: .; CDR3 DNA: TGTGCCAGCAGTATTCTAGGGGCCGGGGACGAGCAGTACTTC; CDR3 protein: CASSILGAGDEQYF
V gene: TRBV5-1; J gene: TRBJ2-7; D gene: .; clone size: .; CDR3 DNA: TGCGCCAGCAGCTTGGGGGGTACAACCTACGAGCAGTACTTC; CDR3 protein: CASSLGGTTYEQYF
V gene: TRBV6-4; J gene: TRBJ2-3; D gene: .; clone size: .; CDR3 DNA: TGTGCCAGCAGTGAAAGCGGGACAGGTAGCACAGATACGCAGTATTTT; CDR3 protein: CASSESGTGSTDTQYF
V gene: TRBV6-5; J gene: TRBJ2-2; D gene: .; clone size: .; CDR3 DNA: TGTGCCAGCAGTTCTCGTCGACAGGTGAACACCGGGGAGCTGTTTTTT; CDR3 protein: CASSSRRQVNTGELFF
V gene: TRBV7-2; J gene: TRBJ2-1; D gene: TRBD2; clone size: .; CDR3 DNA: TGTGCCAGCAGCCCCCGGGCTAGCGGGAGTTACAATGAGCAGTTCTTC; CDR3 protein: CASSPRASGSYNEQFF
V gene: TRBV19; J gene: TRBJ1-5; D gene: .; clone size: .; CDR3 DNA: TGTGCCAGTAGGGGGGGGCGGTCCTCAACGGCCCAGCATTTT; CDR3 protein: CASRGGRSSTAQHF
V gene: TRBV5-1; J gene: TRBJ1-1; D gene: .; clone size: .; CDR3 DNA: TGCGCCAGCAGGGAGGACAGTGAAGCTTTCTTT; CDR3 protein: CASREDSEAFF
V gene: TRBV9; J gene: TRBJ1-2; D gene: TRBD1; clone size: once; CDR3 DNA: TGTGCCAGCAGCGACCCCGACAGGGTGGGGGCCTATGGCTACACCTTC; CDR3 protein: CASSDPDRVGAYGYTF
V gene: TRBV9; J gene: TRBJ1-3; D gene: .; clone size: .; CDR3 DNA: TGTGCCAGCAGCGTAGGTGGGGGAACCGCTGGAAACACCATATATTTT; CDR3 protein: CASSVGGGTAGNTIYF
V gene: TRBV28; J gene: TRBJ1-6; D gene: .; clone size: .; CDR3 DNA: TGTGCCAGCAGTTTGGGAACAGGGCAAGGGCCACCCCTCCACTTT; CDR3 protein: CASSLGTGQGPPLHF
V gene: TRBV6-4; J gene: TRBJ1-1; D gene: .; clone size: .; CDR3 DNA: TGTGCCAGCAGGGACGCTGGCTCGACCACTGAAGCTTTCTTT; CDR3 protein: CASRDAGSTTEAFF
V gene: TRBV28; J gene: TRBJ1-3; D gene: .; clone size: .; CDR3 DNA: TGTGCCATTAAAGGGACCGCTGGAAACACCATATATTTT; CDR3 protein: CAIKGTAGNTIYF
V gene: TRBV4-3; J gene: TRBJ1-6; D gene: TRBD1; clone size: .; CDR3 DNA: TGCGCCAGCAGCCAATCACAGGGGAACTCTTCACCCCTCCACTTT; CDR3 protein: CASSQSQGNSSPLHF
V gene: TRBV28; J gene: TRBJ1-5; D gene: TRBD1; clone size: .; CDR3 DNA: TGTGCCAGCAGATATACAGGGGTCAATCAGCCCCAGCATTTT; CDR3 protein: CASRYTGVNQPQHF
V gene: TRBV25-1; J gene: TRBJ1-2; D gene: .; clone size: .; CDR3 DNA: TGTGCCAGCAGTGAATCAGGGTCTGGCTATGGCTACACCTTC; CDR3 protein: CASSESGSGYGYTF
V gene: TRBV2; J gene: TRBJ2-7; D gene: TRBD2; clone size: .; CDR3 DNA: TGTGCCAGCGAAAGAGAAGGGAGGGGCTACGAGCAGTACTTC; CDR3 protein: CASEREGRGYEQYF
V gene: TRBV18; J gene: TRBJ1-2; D gene: .; clone size: once; CDR3 DNA: TGTGCCAGCTCACCACAGGGCCGGGACTATGGCTACACCTTC; CDR3 protein: CASSPQGRDYGYTF